This record concerns one T cell receptor beta chain sequence. Its specificity is not known. Relative to the germline gene, one junction end is altered; a read error may explain this. The data derive from a study of T cell responses to AZD1222 COVID-19 vaccine. Study-level points and caveats: It should be noted that donors were predominantly white British and more often female, and clonal diversity was possibly underestimated.

CDR3 length: 11 residues. Germline V gives CDR1 LGHDT, CDR2 YNNKEL (reference sequence). Profiled with immunoSEQ multiplex PCR; TCRdb holds only in-frame clones, not every one. Of around 200,000 clones in the sample, more than 85% were seen once. J is TRBJ2-7 and V is TRBV3-1 (or the pseudogene TRBV3-2); 9 nucleotides match TRBD1. This clonotype originated in an adult in good health. Sequencing used peripheral blood, obtained on day 0 of AZD1222 vaccination. The CDR3 DNA is TGTGCCAGCAGCCTAGGACAGGGGATGCGCTTC. It encodes CASSLGQGMRF.